This T cell receptor beta chain was obtained from a study of Ad26.COV2.S vaccination and SARS-CoV-2 variants. Study-level information: Donor was one of the participants in the Ad26.COV2.S arm of the COV1001 trial. Intramuscular Ad26.COV2.S at 5x10^10 or 1x10^11 viral particles.

Comments on this clone: Antigen unknown.

General study results and limits: Responses of T cells in total may have been underestimated by the TCR breadth and depth analyses.

Only in-frame clones appear in the TCRdb table, and some are missing; sequencing was by immunoSEQ multiplex PCR. The repertoire holds approximately 480,000 clones, with around nine tenths as singletons. As to treatment: roughly 20 received Ad26.COV2.S at low or high dose, single or two shots; a few received placebo; per-sample allocation not given. After the first vaccine or placebo injection, samples were drawn on day 63. CDR3 length equals 14 residues. Germline assignment: CDR1 SGHRS and CDR2 YFSETQ. The J segment lost 5 bases and the V segment lost 5 bases, leaving 5 bases of the junction unmatched.

The TCR comes from a person aged 18-65 years who received the Ad26.COV2.S COVID-19 vaccine or a placebo. The chain employs TRBV5-1 and TRBJ2-1, with TRBD1 matching 9 bases. This specimen consisted of peripheral blood, obtained in a trial of Ad26.COV2.S vaccine versus placebo. The CDR3 is CASRPGQGNNEQFF. The CDR3 coding sequence is TGCGCCAGCAGACCCGGACAGGGGAACAATGAGCAGTTCTTC.